Detailed here is one TCR beta chain. The table came from immunoSEQ multiplex PCR; TCRdb's copy has only in-frame clones and leaves some out. The sample carries under 300,000 clones, 88% recorded once. The data originate from a study of blood T cell repertoires in COVID-19. The CDR3 runs to 16 residues. Germline V gives CDR1 LNHDA, CDR2 SQIVND (reference sequence). Trimming took 7 bases from V and 1 from J; bases not matched to a gene: 12. Sequences were obtained from peripheral blood. This sequence joins TRBV19 and TRBJ1-1; 7 nucleotides align to TRBD1. The TCR originated in a woman between 40 and 55 years old who had recovered from COVID-19. CDR3 protein: CASTDRRGQANTEAFF. CDR3 bases: TGTGCCAGTACCGATAGGAGGGGGCAGGCGAACACTGAAGCTTTCTTT.